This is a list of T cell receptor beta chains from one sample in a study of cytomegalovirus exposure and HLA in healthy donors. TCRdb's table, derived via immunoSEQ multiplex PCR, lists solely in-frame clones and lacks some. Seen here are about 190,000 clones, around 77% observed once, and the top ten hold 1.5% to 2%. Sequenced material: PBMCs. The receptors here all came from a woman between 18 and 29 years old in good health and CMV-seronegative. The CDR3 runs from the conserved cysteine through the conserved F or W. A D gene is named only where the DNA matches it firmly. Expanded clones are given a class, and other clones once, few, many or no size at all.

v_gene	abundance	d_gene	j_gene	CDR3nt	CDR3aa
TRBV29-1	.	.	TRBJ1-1	TGCAGCGTTGAAAAGAGCACTGAAGCTTTCTTT	CSVEKSTEAFF
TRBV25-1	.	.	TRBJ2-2	TGTGCCAGCAGTGAACAGGAGGGCACCGGGGAGCTGTTTTTT	CASSEQEGTGELFF
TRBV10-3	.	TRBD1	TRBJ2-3	TGTGCCATCAGTGGAGACAGGGAGTCAGATACGCAGTATTTT	CAISGDRESDTQYF
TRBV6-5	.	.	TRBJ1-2	TGTGCCAGCAGCCCTCCAGGGGTTGATGGCTACACCTTC	CASSPPGVDGYTF
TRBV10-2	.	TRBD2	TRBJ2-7	TGCGCCAGCGGGGCCTCCGGGACTAGCGGGGGGCTGTACTTC	CASGASGTSGGLYF
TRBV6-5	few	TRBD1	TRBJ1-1	TGTGCCAGCAGTAACGACAGGGGGACTGAAGCTTTCTTT	CASSNDRGTEAFF
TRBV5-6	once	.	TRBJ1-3	TGTGCCAGCAGCTTGGGTAACTCTGGAAACACCATATATTTT	CASSLGNSGNTIYF
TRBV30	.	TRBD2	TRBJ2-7	TGTGCCTGGAGCCGAAGCGGGAGGGCCTCTGACGAGCAGTACTTC	CAWSRSGRASDEQYF
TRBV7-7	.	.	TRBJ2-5	TGTGCTAGCAGCTTATCCCCGGACAAGAAAGAGACCCAGTACTTC	CASSLSPDKKETQYF
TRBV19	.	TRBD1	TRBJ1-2	TGTGCCAGTGAGACAGGGTATGGCTACACCTTC	CASETGYGYTF
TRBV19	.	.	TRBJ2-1	TGTGCCAGTGCCGGGACAGAGCAGTTCTTC	CASAGTEQFF
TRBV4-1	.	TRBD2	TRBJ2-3	TGCGCCAGCAGCCAAGACGGGGGGGGCCGGACAGATACGCAGTATTTT	CASSQDGGGRTDTQYF
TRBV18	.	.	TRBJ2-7	TGTGCCAGCTCACCACCGACAGGTACCGACGAGCAGTACTTC	CASSPPTGTDEQYF
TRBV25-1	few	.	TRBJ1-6	TGTGCCAGCAGTGTCCCGTATAATTCACCCCTCCACTTT	CASSVPYNSPLHF
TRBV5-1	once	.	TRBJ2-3	TGCGCCAGCAGCTTGGACAGACCAGAATCAGATACGCAGTATTTT	CASSLDRPESDTQYF
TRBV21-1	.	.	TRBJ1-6	TGTGCCCGCCCCCCGCAGGGGGTATATAATTCACCCCTCCACTTT	CARPPQGVYNSPLHF